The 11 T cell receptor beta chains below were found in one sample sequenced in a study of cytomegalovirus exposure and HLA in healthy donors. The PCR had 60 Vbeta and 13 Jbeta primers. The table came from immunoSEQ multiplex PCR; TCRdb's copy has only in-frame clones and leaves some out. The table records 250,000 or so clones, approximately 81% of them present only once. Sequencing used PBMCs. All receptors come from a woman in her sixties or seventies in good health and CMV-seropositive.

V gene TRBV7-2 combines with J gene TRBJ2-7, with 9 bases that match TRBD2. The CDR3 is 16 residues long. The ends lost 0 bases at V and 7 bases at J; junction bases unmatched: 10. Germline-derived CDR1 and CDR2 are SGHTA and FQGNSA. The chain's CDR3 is CASSLALISGSGEQYF. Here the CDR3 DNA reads TGTGCCAGCAGCTTAGCGCTGATTAGCGGGAGTGGGGAGCAGTACTTC.

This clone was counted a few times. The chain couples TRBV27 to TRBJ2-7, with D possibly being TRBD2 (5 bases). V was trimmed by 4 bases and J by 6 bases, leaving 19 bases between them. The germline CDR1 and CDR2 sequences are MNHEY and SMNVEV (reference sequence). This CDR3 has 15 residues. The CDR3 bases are TGTGCCAGCAGTTCCAAAGTCCTGCGGGTGGGCGAGCAGTACTTC. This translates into CASSSKVLRVGEQYF.

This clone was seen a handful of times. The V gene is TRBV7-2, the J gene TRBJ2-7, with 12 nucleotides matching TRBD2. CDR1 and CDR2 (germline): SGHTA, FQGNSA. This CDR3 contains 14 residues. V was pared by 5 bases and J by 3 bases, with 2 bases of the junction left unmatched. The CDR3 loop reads CASSMTSGGYEQYF. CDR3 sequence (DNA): TGTGCCAGCAGCATGACTAGCGGGGGCTACGAGCAGTACTTC.

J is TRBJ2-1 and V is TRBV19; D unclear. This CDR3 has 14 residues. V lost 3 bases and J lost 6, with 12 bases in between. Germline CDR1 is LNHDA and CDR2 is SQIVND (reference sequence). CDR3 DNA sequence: TGTGCCAGTAGTATCGGTAACGCTCGCAATGAGCAGTTCTTC. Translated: CASSIGNARNEQFF.

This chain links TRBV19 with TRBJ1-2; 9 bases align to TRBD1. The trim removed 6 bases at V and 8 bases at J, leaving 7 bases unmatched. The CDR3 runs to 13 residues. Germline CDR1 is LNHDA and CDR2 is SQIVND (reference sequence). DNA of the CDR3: TGTGCCAGTAGATCGGGACAGGGAGGAGGCTACACCTTC. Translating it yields CASRSGQGGGYTF.

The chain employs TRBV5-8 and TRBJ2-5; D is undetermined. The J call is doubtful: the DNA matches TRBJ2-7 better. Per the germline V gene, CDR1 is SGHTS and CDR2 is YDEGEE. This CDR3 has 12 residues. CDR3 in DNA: TGTGCCAGCAGCTTGGGGGGCTACGAGCAGTACTTC. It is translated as CASSLGGYEQYF.

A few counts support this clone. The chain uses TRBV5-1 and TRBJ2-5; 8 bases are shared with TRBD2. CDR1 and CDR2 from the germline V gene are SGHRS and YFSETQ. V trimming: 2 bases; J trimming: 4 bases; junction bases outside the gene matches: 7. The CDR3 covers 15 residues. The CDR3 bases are TGCGCCAGCAGCTTCGGCGGGAGCGGGGGAGAGACCCAGTACTTC. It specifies CASSFGGSGGETQYF.

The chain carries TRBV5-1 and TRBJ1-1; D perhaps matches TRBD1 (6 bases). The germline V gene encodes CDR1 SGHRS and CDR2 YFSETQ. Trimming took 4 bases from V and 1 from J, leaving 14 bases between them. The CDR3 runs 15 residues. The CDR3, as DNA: TGCGCCAGCAGCGTCACAGGGAGCTGGAACACTGAAGCTTTCTTT. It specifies CASSVTGSWNTEAFF.

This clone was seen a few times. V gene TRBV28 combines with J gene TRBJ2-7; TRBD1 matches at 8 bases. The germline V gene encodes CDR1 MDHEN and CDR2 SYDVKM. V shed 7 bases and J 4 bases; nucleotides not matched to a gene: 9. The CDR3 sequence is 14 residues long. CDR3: CASIGRTGFYEQYF. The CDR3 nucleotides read TGTGCCAGCATCGGAAGGACAGGGTTTTACGAGCAGTACTTC.

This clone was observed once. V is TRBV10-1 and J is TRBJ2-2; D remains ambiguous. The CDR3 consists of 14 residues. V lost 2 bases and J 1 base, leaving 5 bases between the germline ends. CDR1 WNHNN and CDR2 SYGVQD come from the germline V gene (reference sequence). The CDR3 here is CASSEGKNTGELFF. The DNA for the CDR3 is TGCGCCAGCAGTGAGGGCAAGAACACCGGGGAGCTGTTTTTT.

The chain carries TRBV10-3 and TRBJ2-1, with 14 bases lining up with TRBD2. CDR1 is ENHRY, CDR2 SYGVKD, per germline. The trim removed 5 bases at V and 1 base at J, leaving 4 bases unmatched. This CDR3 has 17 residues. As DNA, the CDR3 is TGTGCCATCAGTCGACTAGCGGGAGGGATTTCCTACAATGAGCAGTTCTTC. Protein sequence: CAISRLAGGISYNEQFF.